The 28 T cell receptor beta chains below come from one sample, sequenced in a study of blood T cell repertoires in COVID-19. Only in-frame clones appear in the TCRdb table, and some are missing; sequencing was by immunoSEQ multiplex PCR. The sample lists roughly 260,000 clones; about 89% were seen once. Sequencing was carried out using PBMCs or T cells enriched from blood (not recorded which). These receptors originate from a woman between 18 and 29 years old who had recovered from COVID-19.

This chain uses TRBV28 with TRBJ1-3, with D unclear. Trimming left V 6 bases short and J 0 bases short, with 21 bases between. Germline assignment: CDR1 MDHEN and CDR2 SYDVKM. The CDR3 extends over 18 amino acids. CDR3 DNA: TGTGCCAGCAGCCCCCGAGGAGGGTCCTTTTACTCTGGAAACACCATATATTTT. Amino acids: CASSPRGGSFYSGNTIYF.

CDR3 in DNA: TGTGCCAGCAGCTTGGTGGGGACTAGCGGGATTGAGCAGTACTTC. Translating it yields CASSLVGTSGIEQYF. The V and J genes are TRBV5-4 and TRBJ2-7, with TRBD2 identical over 13 bases. V lost 0 bases, J lost 7 bases, and 4 bases stayed unmatched. The germline CDR1 and CDR2 sequences are SGHNT and YYREEE (reference sequence). The CDR3 covers 15 residues.

The V gene is TRBV19, the J gene TRBJ2-7, with 9 bases identical to TRBD1. The CDR3 is 16 amino acids. In germline, CDR1 is LNHDA, CDR2 SQIVND (reference sequence). Germline trimming cut 4 bases from V and 2 bases from J; bases unmatched to any gene: 9. CDR3 protein: CASSTNRGRNPYEQYF. As DNA, the CDR3 is TGTGCCAGTAGTACAAACAGGGGGCGTAACCCCTACGAGCAGTACTTC.

The V call is TRBV7-8, the J call TRBJ1-3, with 8 bases identical to TRBD1. From germline, CDR1 is SGHVS and CDR2 FQNEAQ. The V gene end was trimmed by 5 bases and the J gene end by 4 bases; junction bases not matched to a gene: 4. The CDR3 has 14 amino acids. As DNA, the CDR3 is TGTGCCAGCAGCCCGGACAGGGTAGGAAACACCATATATTTT. This sequence encodes CASSPDRVGNTIYF.

The chain employs TRBV5-4 and TRBJ2-3; no clear D gene. V lost 3 bases and J 5 bases, leaving 7 bases between the germline ends. The CDR3 totals 12 residues. Germline lookup yields CDR1 SGHNT and CDR2 YYREEE (reference sequence). For the CDR3, the DNA is TGTGCCAGCAGCTCTCGAGTAGATACGCAGTATTTT. This sequence encodes CASSSRVDTQYF.

The rearrangement links TRBV19 to TRBJ1-5, with D unresolved. Trimming removed 7 bases from V and 4 bases from J, with 11 bases in between. Germline V CDR1 and CDR2: LNHDA, SQIVND (reference sequence). The CDR3 sequence is 13 residues long. CDR3 amino acids: CASTWTGNQPQHF. The CDR3 bases are TGTGCCAGTACTTGGACGGGGAATCAGCCCCAGCATTTT. Complete variable domain (other parts from reference TRBV19 and TRBJ1-5): DGGITQSPKYLFRKEGQNVTLSCEQNLNHDAMYWYRQDPGQGLRLIYYSQIVNDFQKGDIAEGYSVSREKKESFPLTVTSAQKNPTAFYLCASTWTGNQPQHFGDGTRLSIL.

This clone turned up a few times. This rearrangement joins TRBV28 to TRBJ1-5, with a possible D match to TRBD1 (5 bases). Germline lookup yields CDR1 MDHEN and CDR2 SYDVKM. The length of the CDR3 is 16 residues. With 3 bases removed from V and 5 bases from J, the gap between germline ends came to 17 bases. This CDR3 is CASSFPGEGVDQPQHF. As DNA, the CDR3 is TGTGCCAGCAGTTTCCCGGGGGAAGGGGTCGATCAGCCCCAGCATTTT.

This chain connects TRBV9 to TRBJ1-4; 7 bases agree with TRBD1. The trim removed 4 bases at V and 8 bases at J, leaving 11 bases unmatched. Germline loops: CDR1 SGDLS, CDR2 YYNGEE. The CDR3 extends over 15 amino acids. The CDR3 region has the DNA TGTGCCAGCAGCCCCCATGACAGGGAATGGGAAAAACTGTTTTTT. Its protein is CASSPHDREWEKLFF.

The chain recombines TRBV30 with TRBJ2-3; 9 nucleotides line up with TRBD2. The V gene end was trimmed by 0 bases and the J gene end by 3 bases; junction bases not matched to a gene: 4. The CDR3 consists of 15 residues. Germline CDR1 reads GTSNPN; CDR2 reads SVGIG (reference sequence). The CDR3 here is CAWSVLSGGTDTQYF. In nucleotides, the CDR3 is TGTGCCTGGAGTGTACTTAGCGGGGGTACAGATACGCAGTATTTT.

The chain combines TRBV11-2 with TRBJ2-3; possible D gene TRBD2, 6 bases. The CDR3 sequence is 16 residues long. Germline V gene lookup returns CDR1 SGHAT and CDR2 FQNNGV. V was clipped by 4 bases and J by 2 bases, with 16 bases between them. The CDR3 is CASSYNSGPHTDTQYF. The CDR3 nucleotides are TGTGCCAGCAGCTACAATAGCGGACCACACACAGATACGCAGTATTTT.

Only one count was recorded for this clone. This chain uses TRBV2 with TRBJ1-5; D gene ambiguous. Trimming took 4 bases from V and 4 from J, leaving 17 bases between them. CDR1 SNHLY and CDR2 FYNNEI come from the germline V gene. The CDR3 covers 16 residues. This CDR3 reads CASSVYLPVTNQPQHF. In nucleotides, the CDR3 is TGTGCCAGCAGTGTCTATTTGCCTGTGACTAATCAGCCCCAGCATTTT.

V gene TRBV5-1 combines with J gene TRBJ1-2; 7 bases align to TRBD1. Germline CDR1 and CDR2: SGHRS and YFSETQ. This CDR3 has 13 residues. V was clipped by 0 bases and J by 8 bases; unmatched bases: 4. CDR3 nucleotide sequence: TGCGCCAGCAGCTTGGAGGGGGCGCGGGGCTACACCTTC. Residues: CASSLEGARGYTF.

V gene TRBV3-1 (or the pseudogene TRBV3-2) combines with J gene TRBJ1-3, with a tentative D call TRBD1 (6 bases). Trimming stripped 4 bases from V and 2 bases from J, with 12 bases between. There are 15 residues in the CDR3. Germline V gives CDR1 LGHDT, CDR2 YNNKEL (reference sequence). In DNA, the CDR3 is TGTGCCAGCAGCCCCCACGACAGGACTGGAAACACCATATATTTT. Translation gives CASSPHDRTGNTIYF.

The chain joins TRBV19 to TRBJ2-7; 13 positions match TRBD2. The CDR3 runs to 15 residues. Germline V lookup: CDR1 LNHDA, CDR2 SQIVND (reference sequence). The junction had 7 bases not matched to a gene; V was cut back by 4 bases and J by 7 bases. Written as DNA, the CDR3 is TGTGCCAGTAGTAAAGGACTAGCGGGAGTCAAAGAGCAGTACTTC. Protein: CASSKGLAGVKEQYF.

CDR3 amino acids: CASSVTGTGSSETQYF. CDR3 nucleotide sequence: TGCGCCAGCAGCGTTACCGGGACAGGGTCATCCGAGACCCAGTACTTC. The chain employs TRBV5-1 and TRBJ2-5; 9 bases match TRBD1. The CDR3 has 16 residues. Unmatched junction bases numbered 12, after V lost 4 bases and J lost 5 bases. Germline-derived CDR1 and CDR2 are SGHRS and YFSETQ.

The chain couples TRBV19 to TRBJ1-1, with a weak D call TRBD1 (6 bases). This CDR3 comprises 13 residues. Germline CDR1 LNHDA, CDR2 SQIVND (reference sequence). V was cut by 4 bases and J by 7 bases, with 13 bases left in between. CDR3 in amino acids: CASSSWDNGEAFF. The CDR3 bases are TGTGCCAGTAGTAGTTGGGACAACGGTGAAGCTTTCTTT.

This sequence joins TRBV30 and TRBJ1-3; 7 nucleotides align to TRBD1. The CDR3 has 13 amino acids. CDR1 is GTSNPN, CDR2 SVGIG, per germline (reference sequence). V was clipped by 5 bases and J by 1 base; unmatched bases: 2. CDR3 nucleotides: TGTGCCTGGTCAGGGGGTTCTGGAAACACCATATATTTT. It codes for CAWSGGSGNTIYF.

The chain combines TRBV18 with TRBJ2-1; the match to TRBD2 covers 12 bases. Germline CDR1 is KGHSH and CDR2 is LQKENI. The CDR3 is made up of 16 amino acids. The junction had 7 bases not matched to a gene; V was cut back by 4 bases and J by 6 bases. The DNA for the CDR3 is TGTGCCAGCTCACAAGGACTAGCGGGACTGCTCAATGAGCAGTTCTTC. It encodes CASSQGLAGLLNEQFF.

This clone was observed a few times. CDR3 residues: CSAWDRASGNTIYF. The CDR3 nucleotides read TGCAGCGCCTGGGACAGGGCCTCTGGAAACACCATATATTTT. V and J are TRBV29-1 and TRBJ1-3; 9 nucleotides match TRBD1. V lost 7 bases to trimming and J lost 0 bases; unmatched junction nucleotides: 4. The CDR3 extends over 14 amino acids. Germline V CDR1 and CDR2: SQVTM, ANQGSEA. Full variable domain (rest looked up from reference TRBV29-1 and TRBJ1-3): SAVISQKPSRDICQRGTSLTIQCQVDSQVTMMFWYRQQPGQSLTLIATANQGSEATYESGFVIDKFPISRPNLTFSTLTVSNMSPEDSSIYLCSAWDRASGNTIYFGEGSWLTVV.

This clone was seen only once. The chain combines TRBV10-3 with TRBJ2-7; D gene ambiguous. The CDR3 length is 13 residues. Trimming cost V 1 base and J 3 bases, with 7 bases left between them. Germline-derived CDR1 and CDR2 are ENHRY and SYGVKD. The CDR3 loop is CAISELEFYEQYF. CDR3 DNA: TGTGCCATCAGTGAGTTAGAATTCTACGAGCAGTACTTC.

The chain carries TRBV7-8 and TRBJ2-7; TRBD2 matches at 7 bases. Trimming cost V 0 bases and J 5 bases; bases outside gene matches: 7. Germline V gene lookup returns CDR1 SGHVS and CDR2 FQNEAQ. This CDR3 region has 15 residues. CDR3 nucleotide sequence: TGTGCCAGCAGCTTAGCTGGCGGGAGTAGCCACGAGCAGTACTTC. Its protein is CASSLAGGSSHEQYF.

V usage is TRBV5-4 and J usage is TRBJ1-1, with D perhaps matching TRBD1 (5 bases). Trimming pared 0 bases from V and 1 base from J, leaving 10 bases between. The CDR3 totals 15 residues. Germline V gene data show CDR1 as SGHNT and CDR2 as YYREEE (reference sequence). The DNA of the CDR3 is TGTGCCAGCAGCTTGGAGGCAGGGTCGAACACTGAAGCTTTCTTT. Translated, it gives CASSLEAGSNTEAFF.

For the CDR3, the DNA is TGTGCCAGCAGCCGACCAGGGCGGAACACCGGGGAGCTGTTTTTT. Translation: CASSRPGRNTGELFF. The chain uses TRBV6-5 and TRBJ2-2, with D perhaps TRBD1 (5 bases). The CDR3 length is 15 residues. Germline CDR1 and CDR2: MNHEY and SVGAGI. V lost 6 bases to trimming and J lost 1 base, with 12 bases between them.

The J gene is TRBJ2-7, the V gene TRBV15; TRBD1 aligns across 8 bases. The CDR3 runs 13 residues. Germline V gives CDR1 LNHNV, CDR2 YYDKDF (reference sequence). The trim removed 4 bases at V and 5 bases at J, leaving 4 bases unmatched. CDR3 bases: TGTGCCACCAGCAAGGACAGGGCTGACGAGCAGTACTTC. This sequence encodes CATSKDRADEQYF.

This clone was detected only once. CDR3 nucleotides: TGCGCCAGCGTGTCTAATTCAGGCACCGGGGAGCTGTTTTTT. Translating it yields CASVSNSGTGELFF. The genes are TRBV10-2 and TRBJ2-2; D unresolved. Trimming cost V 8 bases and J 4 bases, with 14 bases left between them. The CDR3 totals 14 residues. The germline gives CDR1 WSHSY, CDR2 SAAADI.

This clone occurred once. The rearrangement uses TRBV10-3 and TRBJ2-5, with D unclear. Trimming stripped 4 bases from V and 3 bases from J, with 12 bases between. The V gene's germline CDR1 is ENHRY and CDR2 SYGVKD. The CDR3 has 14 residues. The CDR3 region has the DNA TGTGCCATCAGTGGTCTAGACGCTGAAGAGACCCAGTACTTC. Protein: CAISGLDAEETQYF.

This chain joins TRBV11-2 and TRBJ1-1; D call uncertain. The CDR3 runs to 14 residues. The V gene lost 0 bases and the J gene lost 8 bases, with 13 bases spanning the gap. Per germline, CDR1 SGHAT and CDR2 FQNNGV. This CDR3 reads CASSLDHTASEAFF. In DNA form, the CDR3 reads TGTGCCAGCAGCTTAGATCACACCGCATCAGAAGCTTTCTTT.

The chain employs TRBV30 and TRBJ2-1, with D perhaps matching TRBD2 (5 bases). Trimming stripped 2 bases from V and 6 bases from J, with 11 bases between. The CDR3 has 13 amino acids. CDR1 and CDR2 from the germline V gene are GTSNPN and SVGIG (reference sequence). CDR3 loop: CAWSLALGNEQFF. The CDR3 bases are TGTGCCTGGAGTTTAGCGCTAGGCAATGAGCAGTTCTTC.